This T cell receptor (beta chain) was captured by sequencing in a study of shared clonotypes between healthy human individuals. The naive CD8 fraction comprised CD45RO-negative cells positively selected for CCR7 and excluded terminally differentiated effector memory CD45RA+ cells. V shed 6 bases and J 9 bases; nucleotides not matched to a gene: 14. Germline V gene sequence: CDR1 SNHLY, CDR2 FYNNEI. CDR3 length: 15 amino acids. Methods used by the authors: ImmunoSEQ yielded junction-only sequences lacking quality scores, so filtering differed. Profiled with immunoSEQ multiplex PCR; TCRdb holds only in-frame clones, not every one. The DNA gave D and trimming, while V, J and clone size come from that table. The data hold about 590,000 clones, with 95% to 96% observed a single time. Overall study findings and caveats: Non-shared clonotypes displayed generation probabilities falling below those of clonotypes present in all four donors.

On this clone: Its antigen is not known.

The receptor was derived from a woman aged 25-40 years in good health. The chain has TRBV2 and TRBJ2-1; TRBD1 matches at 7 bases. Sequenced sample: naive CD8+ T cells sorted from blood. In nucleotides, the CDR3 is TGTGCCAGCAGACTCCGGGACAGCCTTGGAATTGAGCAGTTCTTC. Encoded protein: CASRLRDSLGIEQFF.